The next 2 T cell receptor beta chains were all read from a single sample in a study of cytomegalovirus exposure and HLA in healthy donors (dated by TCRdb to between 2016 and 2019). To prepare the library, the immunoSEQ multiplex PCR assay was applied. For the multiplex PCR, a mixture combining 60 forward primers for TCR Vbeta segments and 13 reverse primers for TCR Jbeta segments was used. This is the immuneACCESS table as TCRdb keeps it, with only in-frame sequences that have V and J called. A part of the clones is gone; compared with another copy, unresolved V genes explain less than half, and the rest is unexplained. The sample data list 60,000 or so clones, and roughly 71% of these were observed just once. The top ten clones comprise about 23% of the sample. Sequencing input: PBMCs. Receptor source: a man aged 50 to 59 in good health and CMV-seropositive.

The chain couples TRBV5-1 to TRBJ1-1; TRBD1 matches 10 bases. The germline V gene has CDR1 SGHRS and CDR2 YFSETQ. This CDR3 is 15 amino acids long. The J segment lost 7 bases and the V segment lost 4 bases, leaving 10 bases of the junction unmatched. The CDR3 nucleotides read TGCGCCAGCAGCCTGCGGGACAGGGGAAGTGGTGAAGCTTTCTTT. Translating gives CASSLRDRGSGEAFF.

For this clone: One junction end disagrees with the germline gene, perhaps due to a read error. The chain couples TRBV5-1 to TRBJ2-6, with D possibly TRBD1 on 7 matching bases. CDR1 and CDR2 from the germline V gene are SGHRS and YFSETQ. The CDR3 sequence is 17 residues long. Here the CDR3 DNA reads TGCGCCAGCAGCCCCCTGCCAGGGGGGTCTGGAGCCAACGTCCTGACTTTC. Encoded protein: CASSPLPGGSGANVLTF.